One and the same sample provided the 32 T cell receptor beta chains below, sequenced in a study of pediatric ulcerative colitis. Here immunoSEQ multiplex PCR was the method, and the copy in TCRdb shows in-frame clones only, minus some. The sample comprises 65,000 or so clones, less than 90% of which are singletons, and approximately 3.7% rests with the top ten. The specimen sequenced was blood. The source of these receptors is a boy younger than 18 with severe ulcerative colitis.

This chain joins TRBV9 and TRBJ2-1; 10 nucleotides match TRBD2. The CDR3 has 18 amino acids. Unmatched junction bases numbered 11, after V lost 3 bases and J lost 2 bases. Germline assignment: CDR1 SGDLS and CDR2 YYNGEE. CDR3 sequence (DNA): TGTGCCAGCAGCGCCAGCGGGAGGGCCGAGCTGGCCTACAATGAGCAGTTCTTC. Its protein is CASSASGRAELAYNEQFF.

This chain uses TRBV6-6 with TRBJ2-7; D is ambiguous. Germline loops: CDR1 MNHNY, CDR2 SVGAGI (reference sequence). This CDR3 is built from 12 residues. The V gene lost 4 bases and the J gene lost 6 bases, with 10 bases spanning the gap. The CDR3, as DNA: TGTGCCAGCAGTTCCTCACGGCCCGAGCAGTACTTC. It is translated as CASSSSRPEQYF.

This clone was detected a few times. This CDR3 is CASSYGSNQPQHF. CDR3 nucleotide sequence: TGTGCCAGCAGTTACGGTAGCAATCAGCCCCAGCATTTT. This sequence joins TRBV27 and TRBJ1-5, with no clear D. Germline V gene sequence: CDR1 MNHEY, CDR2 SMNVEV (reference sequence). Trimming took 4 bases from V and 0 from J, leaving 4 bases between them. CDR3 size: 13 residues.

V gene TRBV7-9 combines with J gene TRBJ1-5, with D possibly matching TRBD1 (6 bases). This CDR3 has 15 amino acids. The germline CDR1 and CDR2 sequences are SEHNR and FQNEAQ (reference sequence). The V gene lost 0 bases and the J gene lost 5 bases, with 11 bases spanning the gap. The CDR3 spells CASSLALGGDQPQHF. The CDR3 DNA reads as TGTGCCAGCAGCTTAGCTTTGGGGGGCGATCAGCCCCAGCATTTT.

The chain uses TRBV9 and TRBJ2-1, with D possibly being TRBD2 (7 bases). In germline, CDR1 is SGDLS, CDR2 YYNGEE. Trimming took off 6 bases at V and 7 bases at J, with 20 bases between the two ends. The CDR3 covers 15 residues. The chain's CDR3 is CASTSGAGAINEQFF. CDR3 nucleotide sequence: TGTGCCAGCACATCTGGGGCGGGGGCAATAAATGAGCAGTTCTTC.

The V gene is TRBV30, the J gene TRBJ1-1, with D uncertain. V lost 2 bases and J 1 base, leaving 5 bases between the germline ends. CDR1 GTSNPN and CDR2 SVGIG come from the germline V gene (reference sequence). The CDR3 spans 12 residues. The DNA for the CDR3 is TGTGCCTGGAGTTCAGGGAACACTGAAGCTTTCTTT. The encoded protein is CAWSSGNTEAFF. Using reference TRBV30 and TRBJ1-1 for the parts outside the CDR3, the full variable domain is SQTIHQWPATLVQPVGSPLSLECTVEGTSNPNLYWYRQAAGRGLQLLFYSVGIGQISSEVPQNLSASRPQDRQFILSSKKLLLSDSGFYLCAWSSGNTEAFFGQGTRLTVV.

The CDR3 DNA sequence: TGTGCCAGCAGCGTATCGACAACCTACAATGAGCAGTTCTTC. It is translated as CASSVSTTYNEQFF. V gene TRBV9 combines with J gene TRBJ2-1; D unresolved. The germline V gene encodes CDR1 SGDLS and CDR2 YYNGEE. The CDR3 is made up of 14 amino acids. Between the trimmed V and J ends, which lost 1 base and 2 bases, there was a span of 7 bases. The whole variable domain, filled in from reference TRBV9 and TRBJ2-1, reads DSGVTQTPKHLITATGQRVTLRCSPRSGDLSVYWYQQSLDQGLQFLIQYYNGEERAKGNILERFSAQQFPDLHSELNLSSLELGDSALYFCASSVSTTYNEQFFGPGTRLTVL.

J is TRBJ1-1 and V is TRBV9; D is possibly TRBD1 (6 bases). The CDR3 is made up of 15 amino acids. Trimming pared 0 bases from V and 0 bases from J, leaving 9 bases between. Germline V gives CDR1 SGDLS, CDR2 YYNGEE. CDR3 in DNA: TGTGCCAGCAGCGTAGGTCAGGGGTTGAACACTGAAGCTTTCTTT. Residues: CASSVGQGLNTEAFF. The full variable domain, completed using reference TRBV9 and TRBJ1-1, is DSGVTQTPKHLITATGQRVTLRCSPRSGDLSVYWYQQSLDQGLQFLIQYYNGEERAKGNILERFSAQQFPDLHSELNLSSLELGDSALYFCASSVGQGLNTEAFFGQGTRLTVV.

The rearrangement links TRBV7-8 to TRBJ1-1; tentatively, D is TRBD1 (5 bases). This CDR3 is 16 amino acids long. V was cut by 1 base and J by 5 bases, with 17 bases left in between. Germline values: CDR1 SGHVS, CDR2 FQNEAQ. The DNA for the CDR3 is TGTGCCAGCAGCTTAGTTGGGTCAGGGCCAGGTACTGAAGCTTTCTTT. Translation: CASSLVGSGPGTEAFF.

J is TRBJ1-2 and V is TRBV12-5; D perhaps matches TRBD1 (5 bases). Per the germline V gene, CDR1 is LGHNT and CDR2 is FRNRAP. This CDR3 is built from 14 residues. V lost 9 bases, J lost 5 bases, and 19 bases lay in between. The CDR3 loop reads CASQQEKGAYGYTF. In nucleotides, the CDR3 is TGTGCTAGCCAGCAGGAGAAAGGGGCTTATGGCTACACCTTC.

V usage is TRBV5-1 and J usage is TRBJ1-5; 11 bases map to TRBD1. CDR3 length equals 15 residues. V lost 3 bases, J lost 8 bases, and 7 bases stayed unmatched. CDR1 is SGHRS and CDR2 is YFSETQ in the germline V gene. CDR3 region: CASSSRTGGAEPQHF. The CDR3 DNA follows: TGCGCCAGCAGCTCCCGGACAGGGGGCGCGGAGCCCCAGCATTTT.

CDR3 protein: CASSPRTGAYEQYF. CDR3 DNA sequence: TGTGCCAGCAGTCCGCGGACAGGGGCCTACGAGCAGTACTTC. The J gene is TRBJ2-7, the V gene TRBV5-4; 9 nucleotides match TRBD1. The CDR3 runs 14 residues. Looked up from germline, CDR1 is SGHNT and CDR2 is YYREEE (reference sequence). The V segment lost 5 bases and the J segment 2 bases; nucleotides outside the gene matches: 5.

The gene calls are TRBV6-5 and TRBJ2-7; TRBD2 matches at 11 bases. From germline, CDR1 is MNHEY and CDR2 SVGAGI. This CDR3 is 15 amino acids long. V lost 5 bases to trimming and J lost 4 bases; unmatched junction nucleotides: 7. DNA for the CDR3: TGTGCCAGCAGTCCAACTAGCGGGAGCACTTACGAGCAGTACTTC. Encoded protein: CASSPTSGSTYEQYF.

The chain combines TRBV7-9 with TRBJ1-3; D is perhaps TRBD1 (5 bases). CDR1 and CDR2 from the germline V gene are SEHNR and FQNEAQ (reference sequence). V was shortened by 5 bases and J by 7 bases, with 21 bases between the two germline ends. CDR3 length: 16 amino acids. The CDR3 reads CASSLSPGTEGNTIYF. The DNA of the CDR3 is TGTGCCAGCAGCCTCTCCCCCGGGACCGAGGGGAACACCATATATTTT.

The V and J genes are TRBV27 and TRBJ2-7, with TRBD2 identical over 8 bases. This CDR3 contains 16 residues. The germline V gene encodes CDR1 MNHEY and CDR2 SMNVEV (reference sequence). Trimming took 5 bases from V and 0 from J; bases not matched to a gene: 9. The CDR3 sequence is CASSPLGAGASYEQYF. The CDR3 DNA follows: TGTGCCAGCAGTCCGCTAGGAGCGGGGGCCTCCTACGAGCAGTACTTC.

The chain uses TRBV6-5 and TRBJ2-5, with D possibly being TRBD1 or TRBD2 (5 bases each). The V gene lost 5 bases and the J gene lost 7 bases, with 17 bases spanning the gap. CDR1 and CDR2 from the germline V gene are MNHEY and SVGAGI. The length of the CDR3 is 14 residues. CDR3 in DNA: TGTGCCAGCAGTCCGCCCGGGACCGGAGGGACCCAGTACTTC. Protein sequence: CASSPPGTGGTQYF.

The chain couples TRBV20-1 to TRBJ2-7; D is uncertain. CDR3 size: 11 residues. From germline, CDR1 is DFQATT and CDR2 SNEGSKA (reference sequence). Trimming shortened V by 0 bases and J by 3 bases, and 3 bases separated the two germline ends. The CDR3 spells CSARDVYEQYF. The DNA for the CDR3 is TGCAGTGCTAGAGATGTCTACGAGCAGTACTTC.

The rearrangement uses TRBV11-3 and TRBJ2-1; possible D gene TRBD1, 6 bases. CDR3 length: 15 amino acids. The V and J ends lost 5 bases and 7 bases respectively, with 18 bases between them. Germline CDR1 is SGHNT and CDR2 is YENEEA. The chain's CDR3 is CASSLSQGLGNEQFF. The CDR3 DNA reads TGTGCCAGCAGCCTAAGCCAGGGGTTGGGGAATGAGCAGTTCTTC.

The rearrangement links TRBV12-5 to TRBJ2-2; D not certain. V dropped 6 bases and J dropped 6 bases, with 20 bases sitting between them. CDR3 length: 16 amino acids. The germline gives CDR1 LGHNT, CDR2 FRNRAP. The CDR3 DNA follows: TGTGCTAGTGGCAACCCCCGGGCAGATAGTCCCGGGGAGCTGTTTTTT. It translates to CASGNPRADSPGELFF.

This chain joins TRBV29-1 and TRBJ2-2, with 8 bases that match TRBD2. Trimming took 8 bases from V and 5 from J; bases not matched to a gene: 13. The CDR3 contains 15 residues. CDR1 and CDR2 from the germline V gene are SQVTM and ANQGSEA. Here the CDR3 reads CSIPWGTSGTGELFF. For the CDR3, the DNA is TGCAGCATCCCCTGGGGGACTAGTGGAACCGGGGAGCTGTTTTTT.

The V gene is TRBV6-5, the J gene TRBJ2-1; D could derive from TRBD1 or TRBD2 (5 bases each). This CDR3 region has 13 residues. The V and J ends lost 5 bases and 8 bases respectively, with 13 bases between them. The germline CDR1 and CDR2 sequences are MNHEY and SVGAGI. CDR3 nucleotides: TGTGCCAGCAGTCCGCCTATGGGGGATGAGCAGTTCTTC. Its translation: CASSPPMGDEQFF.

The CDR3: CAWRGIFDTGELFF. DNA for the CDR3: TGTGCCTGGAGAGGGATTTTCGACACCGGGGAGCTGTTTTTT. The chain is built from TRBV30 and TRBJ2-2; no reliable D call. V lost 3 bases to trimming and J lost 3 bases, with 11 bases between them. CDR1 is GTSNPN, CDR2 SVGIG, per germline (reference sequence). This CDR3 has 14 residues.

The gene calls are TRBV2 and TRBJ2-1; D possibly corresponds to TRBD2 (6 bases). This CDR3 spans 14 amino acids. Trimming left V 3 bases short and J 7 bases short, with 13 bases between. Germline assignment: CDR1 SNHLY and CDR2 FYNNEI. The CDR3 DNA sequence: TGTGCCAGCAGTGATAACCGGGGGATAAATGAGCAGTTCTTC. Its translation is CASSDNRGINEQFF.

CDR3 in DNA: TGTGCCAGCAGCCCCATAGCGAACAATGAGCAGTTCTTC. It specifies CASSPIANNEQFF. The rearrangement links TRBV11-2 to TRBJ2-1; D is perhaps TRBD2 (5 bases). There are 13 residues in the CDR3. In germline, CDR1 is SGHAT, CDR2 FQNNGV. V lost 5 bases and J lost 5, with 10 bases in between.

This chain connects TRBV7-8 to TRBJ2-1, with 14 bases identical to TRBD2. Trimming took 3 bases from V and 6 from J; bases not matched to a gene: 4. Germline V gives CDR1 SGHVS, CDR2 FQNEAQ. The CDR3 runs to 16 residues. CDR3 sequence: CASSFPGTSGSNEQFF. CDR3 coding DNA: TGTGCCAGCAGCTTCCCCGGGACTAGCGGGAGCAATGAGCAGTTCTTC.

This CDR3 is CATSRRDRGHSQPQHF. As DNA, the CDR3 is TGTGCCACCAGCAGAAGGGACAGGGGGCACAGTCAGCCCCAGCATTTT. The chain joins TRBV15 to TRBJ1-5; 12 bases match TRBD1. J was trimmed by 6 bases and V by 2 bases; bases with no gene match: 5. Germline V gene data show CDR1 as LNHNV and CDR2 as YYDKDF (reference sequence). This CDR3 comprises 16 residues.

This chain connects TRBV2 to TRBJ2-3, with TRBD2 matching over 8 bases. Germline values: CDR1 SNHLY, CDR2 FYNNEI. The CDR3 is 16 residues long. V lost 4 bases, J lost 4 bases, and 10 bases stayed unmatched. The CDR3 nucleotides read TGTGCCAGCAGTGCAGAGCGGGAGTCTTGGGCAGATACGCAGTATTTT. Amino acid sequence: CASSAERESWADTQYF.

In DNA, the CDR3 is TGTGCCAGCAGGGCACTAGCGGGAGGTTCCTACGAGCAGTACTTC. Its protein product is CASRALAGGSYEQYF. The chain recombines TRBV6-6 with TRBJ2-7, with 12 positions matching TRBD2. V was pared by 6 bases and J by 1 base, with 4 bases of the junction left unmatched. The CDR3 runs to 15 residues. Germline V gene lookup returns CDR1 MNHNY and CDR2 SVGAGI (reference sequence).

The CDR3 loop reads CASSLQGGSYEQYF. Here the CDR3 DNA reads TGTGCCAGCAGCTTACAGGGAGGAAGCTACGAGCAGTACTTC. The chain has TRBV13 and TRBJ2-7; D possibly corresponds to TRBD2 (6 bases). Between the trimmed V and J ends, which lost 2 bases and 3 bases, there was a span of 11 bases. The CDR3 is 14 residues long. Per the germline V gene, CDR1 is PRHDT and CDR2 is FYEKMQ (reference sequence).

The chain employs TRBV6-1 and TRBJ2-1; 13 nucleotides match TRBD2. J lost 9 bases, V lost 2 bases, and 7 bases had no gene match. The CDR3 has 16 residues. Germline assignment: CDR1 MNHNS and CDR2 SASEGT. CDR3 region: CASSERKLAGGGEQFF. DNA of the CDR3: TGTGCCAGCAGTGAAAGAAAACTAGCGGGAGGGGGTGAGCAGTTCTTC.

The V and J genes are TRBV19 and TRBJ2-5; D remains unclear. The CDR3 is made up of 14 amino acids. Trimming left V 10 bases short and J 0 bases short, with 15 bases between. Looked up from germline, CDR1 is LNHDA and CDR2 is SQIVND (reference sequence). DNA of the CDR3: TGTGCCACCTCGAAGCCCGATTACCAAGAGACCCAGTACTTC. Protein product: CATSKPDYQETQYF. The full variable domain, in which reference TRBV19 and TRBJ2-5 provide the parts outside the CDR3, is DGGITQSPKYLFRKEGQNVTLSCEQNLNHDAMYWYRQDPGQGLRLIYYSQIVNDFQKGDIAEGYSVSREKKESFPLTVTSAQKNPTAFYLCATSKPDYQETQYFGPGTRLLVL.

The rearrangement links TRBV10-2 to TRBJ2-3; 7 bases line up with TRBD2. The V and J ends lost 0 bases and 1 base, in that order; junction bases with no gene match: 7. The germline V gene has CDR1 WSHSY and CDR2 SAAADI. The CDR3 has 17 amino acids. The CDR3 coding sequence is TGCGCCAGCAGTGAGTCGTGGGGGGGTGACGGCACAGATACGCAGTATTTT. It codes for CASSESWGGDGTDTQYF.